Listed here is a single TCR beta chain. Only in-frame clones appear in the TCRdb table, and some are missing; sequencing was by immunoSEQ multiplex PCR. The data contain roughly 260,000 clones, around 89% of them singletons. The data belong to a study of blood T cell repertoires in COVID-19. From germline, CDR1 is LNHDA and CDR2 SQIVND (reference sequence). The CDR3 extends over 16 amino acids. V lost 3 bases to trimming and J lost 5 bases; unmatched junction nucleotides: 11. The chain uses TRBV19 and TRBJ2-5, with 8 bases identical to TRBD1. The sequenced sample was peripheral blood. The sequence derives from a woman aged 40 to 50 with acute or convalescent COVID-19. CDR3 sequence reads: CASSMRGAGGAETQYF. CDR3 bases: TGTGCCAGTAGTATGAGGGGGGCAGGGGGCGCGGAGACCCAGTACTTC.